This T cell receptor beta chain came from a study of T cell repertoires in cytomegalovirus infection. For the study at large: Shared public TCR beta signatures pointed to both CMV infection and a matching HLA type. Study-level points and caveats: Accumulated public TCR beta family frequency recognized individuals carrying CMV together with the relevant HLA. Clonotypes of TCR beta that were HLA-C-restricted and CMV-specific dominated the ex vivo response.

TCRdb re-called the reads through MiXCR, storing one row per CDR3 protein. The data contain nearly 450,000 distinct CDR3 sequences, around 32% of them singletons. Of note for this clonotype: Its specificity is not known.

This clonotype was obtained from a human donor in good health (CMV status not recorded). Some clones in this sample may be carry-over from other donors' samples. Sequencing was carried out using PBMCs.

The CDR3 bases are TGTGCCTGGAGTGAATCGGCTCCCCAAGGTGAGCAGTTCTTC. Translation: CAWSESAPQGEQFF. This rearrangement joins TRBV30 to TRBJ2-1; D unclear. Germline assignment: CDR1 GTSNPN and CDR2 SVGIG (reference sequence). The CDR3 is made up of 14 amino acids. Trimming pared 1 base from V and 9 bases from J, leaving 16 bases between.